The clone carrying this T cell receptor beta chain came up a few times. In TCRdb, the RACE reads were re-called with MiXCR into one record per CDR3 protein. The data show about 80,000 distinct CDR3 sequences, about a tenth seen once. The entry originates in a study of human T cells and chemical hapten exposure. The wider study: Per-sample TCR yield variation was attributed mainly to small pooled library volume differences.

Per the germline V gene, CDR1 is MNHEY and CDR2 is SMNVEV (reference sequence). After removal of 0 bases from V and 9 bases from J, the junction contained 5 bases not matched to a gene. The CDR3 has 14 residues. Regarding time point: patch test 1, 2 weeks after DPC sensitization. Treatment noted: therapeutic diphenylcyclopropenone sensitization with weekly scalp DPC. This sequence was found in a woman aged 45 to 65 with alopecia areata. Some clones in this sample may be carry-over from other donors' samples. Here the sequenced sample was whole blood, taken in connection with sensitization to the hapten diphenylcyclopropenone (DPC). V and J are TRBV27 and TRBJ2-3, with 8 nucleotides matching TRBD2. The DNA of the CDR3 is TGTGCCAGCAGTTTATCGACGAGCGGGAGCACGCAGTATTTT. It translates to CASSLSTSGSTQYF.